This T cell receptor (beta chain) was obtained from a study of T cells after yellow fever vaccination. Study-level results: After the booster, over 95% of CD4 and more than 85% of CD8 primary-response clones were re-detected.

TCRdb itself ran the 5' RACE reads through MiXCR, one entry per CDR3 protein. The sample has approximately 140,000 distinct CDR3 sequences, 7.7% seen once. This clonotype was picked up many times. Its specificity is unknown. Trimming at V came to 6 bases and at J to 5 bases, leaving 5 bases not matched to a gene. The CDR3 has 14 amino acids. The germline CDR1 and CDR2 sequences are SGDLS and YYNGEE. The TCR sequence derives from a man in his thirties or forties who received the YFV17D yellow fever vaccine. The source material was CD4+ T cells sorted from PBMCs, sampled 5 days after the yellow fever booster vaccination. This sequence joins TRBV9 and TRBJ1-6; 7 nucleotides align to TRBD1. The chain's CDR3 is CASNSGQNNSPLHF. The CDR3 DNA sequence: TGTGCCAGCAACTCGGGACAGAATAATTCACCCCTCCACTTT. The variable domain in full, completed from reference TRBV9 and TRBJ1-6, reads DSGVTQTPKHLITATGQRVTLRCSPRSGDLSVYWYQQSLDQGLQFLIQYYNGEERAKGNILERFSAQQFPDLHSELNLSSLELGDSALYFCASNSGQNNSPLHFGNGTRLTVT.